A selection of T cell receptor beta chains follows, all from one sample in a study of neoadjuvant anti-PD-1 for oral cavity cancer. Only in-frame clones appear in the TCRdb table, and some are missing; sequencing was by immunoSEQ multiplex PCR. The repertoire holds 73,000 or so clones, with approximately 84% as singletons. The source material was PBMCs, sampled after nivolumab (anti-PD-1) treatment. These receptors all stem from a person aged 35 to 85 with oral cavity squamous cell carcinoma. Both conserved end residues are part of each CDR3.

V	J	CDR3
TRBV6-6	TRBJ1-3	CASNPTGGGNTIYF
TRBV2	TRBJ1-5	CASSARGTSSYSNQPQHF
TRBV6-1	TRBJ1-3	CASSPLQGIGDTIYF
TRBV29-1	TRBJ2-6	CSAGQGASGANVLTF
TRBV13	TRBJ2-2	CASSLGYTGELFF
TRBV27	TRBJ1-1	CASSFRPINTEAFF
TRBV11-2	TRBJ2-2	CASSPSGSGTGELFF
TRBV10-3	TRBJ2-1	CATQGTSGRVEQFF
TRBV11-2	TRBJ2-7	CASSLSAGRREQYF
TRBV27	TRBJ2-5	CASSPYIEETQYF
TRBV13	TRBJ2-7	CASSWDGAYEQYF
TRBV10-1	TRBJ1-1	CASMRGPGTEAFF
TRBV30	TRBJ2-3	CAWRRVFRGSTDTQYF
TRBV11-2	TRBJ2-7	CASSLVSFAGTSGYEQYF
TRBV29-1	TRBJ1-5	CSVAETGLSNQPQHF
TRBV6-5	TRBJ2-1	CASSYLAGPNEQFF
TRBV9	TRBJ2-7	CASSPYQLAGSYEQYF
TRBV15	TRBJ1-2	CATSRDKGGYYGYTF
TRBV25-1	TRBJ1-3	CASSWGVAGNTIYF
TRBV5-1	TRBJ2-5	CASSFSGMKETQYF
TRBV4-2	TRBJ2-3	CASSQDKASGSSTQYF
TRBV27	TRBJ2-7	CASRLGLAASYEQYF
TRBV5-1	TRBJ2-7	CASSSGLAGLAYEQYF
TRBV19	TRBJ2-7	CASREAGGGTQQYF
TRBV6-1	TRBJ1-5	CASNPTGSNQPQHF
TRBV5-1	TRBJ1-3	CASREGSGNTIYF
TRBV30	TRBJ1-5	CAWSVPGNSNQPQHF
TRBV6-6	TRBJ2-5	CASSPQETQYF
TRBV11-2	TRBJ1-2	CASSLSSRYGYTF
TRBV5-1	TRBJ2-5	CASSHTSGSETQYF
TRBV19	TRBJ1-5	CASSIDAGNSNQPQHF
TRBV27	TRBJ1-1	CASRLDSYLTEAFF